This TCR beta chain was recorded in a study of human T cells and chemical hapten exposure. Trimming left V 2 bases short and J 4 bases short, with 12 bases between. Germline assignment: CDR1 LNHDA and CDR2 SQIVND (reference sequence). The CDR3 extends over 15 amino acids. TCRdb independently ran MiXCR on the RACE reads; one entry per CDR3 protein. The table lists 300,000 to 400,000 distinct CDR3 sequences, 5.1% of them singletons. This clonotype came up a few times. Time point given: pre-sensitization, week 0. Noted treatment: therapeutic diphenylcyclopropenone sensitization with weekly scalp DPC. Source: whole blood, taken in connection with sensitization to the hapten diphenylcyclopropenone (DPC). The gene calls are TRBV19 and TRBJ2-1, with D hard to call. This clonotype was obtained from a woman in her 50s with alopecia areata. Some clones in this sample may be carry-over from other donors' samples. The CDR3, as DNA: TGTGCCAGTAGTATATTTGGCTCTGGGTACAATGAGCAGTTCTTC. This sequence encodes CASSIFGSGYNEQFF.